This T cell receptor (beta chain) was sequenced for a study of cytomegalovirus exposure and HLA in healthy donors (dated by TCRdb to about 2017). Regarding the complete study: In an earlier analysis of some 550 of the donors, about 270 Gb of sequence data and 120 million or so unique TCR beta sequences from about 180 million T cells were reported. To predict cytomegalovirus infection status, the study brought together high-throughput TCR immunosequencing, statistical association of individual TCRs with disease status, and machine learning. On average, around 240,000 unique TCR beta nucleotide sequences were sequenced per donor among about 400 genotyped donors of the cohort, with roughly a sixth of those sequences being non-productive. The number of donors typed differed by locus, with roughly 620-640 for A, B, C, DRB1 and DQB1, roughly 520 for DQA1, some 570 for DPA1, and 450 to 480 for DPB1. Four to six DR-DQ haplotypes were handled as single units for association and clustering because linkage in the cohort was strong. A separate validation cohort of about 110 different subjects was used in addition to the roughly 700-subject first cohort. HLA typing covered class I and class II loci at four-digit resolution. Donor age, sex, ethnicity and CMV serostatus were compiled alongside the repertoire data. A later analysis re-examined previously published TCR beta repertoires from hundreds of donors and added high-resolution HLA genotyping to investigate patterns of TCR occurrence. The T cell repertoires of around 670 subjects were profiled by immunosequencing and related to cytomegalovirus serostatus. A later genetic analysis used genome-wide SNP genotypes for about 65% of the 666 donors, treating that subset as a discovery cohort. The study was designed to test whether signatures of past pathogen exposure could be identified by cataloging public T cell receptors. About 330 gigabases of sequencing data and around 80 million unique TCR sequences made up an early release that covered under 750 HLA-typed donors. Rather than using new phenotypic data, the later analysis identified candidate immune exposures from TCR beta sequences and from how often those sequences occurred across donors. Among the roughly 400 genotyped donors, 81% belonged to the genetic ancestry cluster associated with self-reported Caucasian donors. Every discovery cohort repertoire had been produced on one sequencing platform. An earlier analysis of roughly 600 of the donors used high-throughput TCR beta sequencing to judge whether each TCR beta V gene segment behaved as functional or pseudogenic. General conclusions and limits of the study: In vitro tests confirmed that a few of the cytomegalovirus-associated TCR beta chains recognize cytomegalovirus antigens. A further reported finding was that TCR beta sequences accurately predicted the HLA-A and HLA-B alleles for most subjects in the first cohort. When HLA alleles, especially DR and DQ, strongly co-occurred, TCR associations were difficult to assign to individual alleles. CMV serostatus was the only immune exposure information available for the cohort. Sequencing depth was assumed to be roughly uniform across donors in the presence/absence analyses, though that assumption may not hold. In a later genetic analysis, fewer N-insertions in productive TCRs were reported among donors in an Asian-associated ancestry cluster than the approximately 670-donor mean. Linkage disequilibrium might explain the correlated functional status among segregating V segments, but an unknown experimental factor could not be ruled out. In both the original and validation cohorts, the classifier was reported to diagnose cytomegalovirus status with high specificity and sensitivity. In an earlier analysis of approximately 590 of the donors, most TCR beta V segments appeared in productive rearrangements about 87% or about 30% of the time, broadly matching IMGT annotations. In a later analysis, most CMV-associated TCR beta chains were found to appear HLA-restricted, with HLA associations seemingly driven largely by CMV exposure. Across donors, most TCR sequences were observed very rarely, whereas some public TCRs were present in many individuals. Compared with equally common non-associated chains, HLA-associated TCR beta chains in a later analysis were more clonally expanded and had lower generation probabilities. In a later analysis, some 18,000 TCR beta sequences were associated with specific HLA alleles at a false discovery rate of 0.05. According to a later analysis, parvovirus B19, influenza, CMV and Epstein-Barr virus appeared linked to several top co-occurrence clusters. A later analysis found that TCR association rates varied across HLA loci, with DRB1 alleles showing the most associated TCRs and HLA-C alleles the fewest. A cluster of highly shared sequence variants was judged likely to be a technical artifact of the sequencing pipeline. Because HLA typing was missing for some donors at each locus, association tests included only the typed subset. The 87-base-pair reads could not distinguish some IMGT-functional V segments, including TRBV6-2 and TRBV6-3, so those segments were excluded. Only TCR beta chains were sequenced in this cohort, and the absence of alpha or paired-chain data limited detectable features. The study gave a list of about 150 TCR beta chains associated with cytomegalovirus. The earlier analysis of a few hundred of the donors excluded roughly 16 rarely observed V segments, including chromosome 9 orphons, because counts were too low. In a later genetic analysis, a missense DCLRE1C variant was associated with V-gene and J-gene trimming of TCR beta chains, and the association was replicated in an independent cohort. The authors suggested that the approach could potentially be generalized to other disease states and immunological phenotypes.

In total, approximately 700 healthy bone marrow donors made up the cohort. Cohort members were all nominally healthy when sampled, although unrecorded immune exposures were likely present. The donor tested CMV seropositive and was one of the 289 seropositive cohort members. A peripheral blood sample was provided by each donor, and peripheral blood mononuclear cells were used for TCR beta sequencing. Genomic DNA was extracted from the blood cell samples with the Qiagen DNeasy Blood Extraction Kit. In the case of this clone: It has no known antigen specificity. No base quality information exists; no much larger clone differs at one position.

Unmatched junction bases come to 5, with V trimmed by 2 bases and J by 5 bases. Taken from cysteine to phenylalanine, the CDR3 has 15 residues. CDR3 DNA is the only sequence kept; it has 45 bases, read in frame from the first base. Per the germline V gene, MDHEN is the CDR1 and SYDVKM is the CDR2. Libraries were prepared through the immunoSEQ multiplex PCR assay. A mixture of 60 forward primers for TCR Vbeta segments and 13 reverse primers for TCR Jbeta segments was used in the multiplex PCR. The CDR3 region of rearranged TCR beta genes was amplified from genomic DNA with a multiplex PCR assay. Amplified TCR beta libraries were sequenced as 87-base-pair reads on the Illumina HiSeq System. The authors processed their data as follows. Across the 666 repertoires, a later analysis counted tens of millions of unique TCR beta chains, about 10 million of which were shared by at least two donors. Raw reads were error-corrected and collapsed into unique sequences by a nearest-neighbor algorithm in which closely related sequences were merged to remove PCR and sequencing errors. CDR3 sequences were aligned to IMGT reference sequences to assign V, D and J gene segments. For a sequence to be retained, a match of at least six nucleotides was required to both a V gene segment and a J gene segment. Rearrangements were classified as productive when the CDR3 lacked stop codons and remained in frame with V and J, and all other rearrangements were classified as non-productive. Following IMGT convention, CDR3 was defined as the stretch from the second conserved V-encoded cysteine up to the conserved J-encoded phenylalanine. Sequences without an unambiguous match to a single V gene segment were excluded from the earlier analysis of about 630 of the donors. In an earlier analysis of some 590 of the donors, V segments were called functional above 56.7% productive rearrangements and were called segregating when the between-donor standard deviation exceeded 5%. A statistical classification framework was built for diagnosing cytomegalovirus status from the catalog of TCR beta chain sequences. A later analysis assigned V and J genes by comparing TCR nucleotide sequences with IMGT/GENE-DB human TR gene sequences. A later analysis assigned CDR3 sequences and most-parsimonious VDJ recombination scenarios with the TCRdist pipeline. In a later analysis, each TCR beta chain was defined by its CDR3 amino acid sequence together with its V-gene family, and reads without a unique V-gene family were excluded. In a later analysis, 500 to 650 highly shared, low-generation-probability nucleotide sequences were removed to address suspected cross-contamination and a sequencing artifact. A later analysis calculated a clonal expansion index for each public chain from normalized within-repertoire ranks of inferred template counts. In a later analysis, generation probabilities were computed using a VDJ recombination model fitted to out-of-frame rearrangements, and the results were checked against IGoR. A later analysis scored TCR-TCR, TCR-HLA and TCR-CMV co-occurrence with hypergeometric tests, applying a repertoire-size bias correction to TCR pairs. In a later analysis, false discovery rates were estimated by permuting HLA or CMV assignments 20 times. In a later analysis, co-occurring TCRs were grouped using DBSCAN, with TCRdist sequence similarity added in when clustering inside HLA-allele-positive subsets. Repertoires with fewer than 30,000 or more than 120,000 public chains, plus five repertoires with anomalous nucleotide sharing, were excluded from co-occurrence clustering. The clones in this table, taken by TCRdb from immuneACCESS, are in-frame only. Not every clone is retained; where verified, under half of the shortfall comes from an unresolved V gene, and the cause of the rest is unknown. V and J calls and clone size are given by that table; D and trimming were obtained from the DNA. The sample yields approximately 180,000 clones; 77% were counted once. The ten largest clones take up around 3.5% of the sample.

The sample comprised PBMCs. This TCR came from an older woman in good health and CMV-seropositive. The V and J segments used are TRBV28 and TRBJ2-3; 9 middle bases align to TRBD1. For the CDR3, the sequence is CASSLPGQGGDTQYF. The DNA sequence follows: TGTGCCAGCAGTTTACCGGGACAGGGAGGAGATACGCAGTATTTT.